This T cell receptor (beta chain) is from a study of T cells in Graves' hyperthyroidism and ophthalmopathy. Points from the study as a whole: Patients with ophthalmopathy were separated from those with stable hyperthyroidism by a 13 V-J model.

Many counts were recorded for this clonotype. Its antigen is undetermined. This CDR3 contains 15 residues. The V and J ends lost 3 bases and 8 bases respectively, with 20 bases between them. From germline, CDR1 is SGHDT and CDR2 YYEEEE. Clinical Activity Scores of at least 3, NOSPECS grades of at least 4 and durations under 3 months characterized ophthalmopathy patients. In making diagnoses, clinical symptoms, serum thyroxine and TRAb, thyroid ultrasound and orbital computed tomography were all used. Out of around 10 ml of fresh peripheral blood came the PBMCs. Regions amplified from RNA transcripts were the TCR beta CDR3 regions. TCR CDR3 underwent first-round RT-PCR with the HTBI primer set. A single record per CDR3 protein comes from TCRdb applying MiXCR to the multiplex PCR reads. The table records approximately 380,000 distinct CDR3 sequences, about 18% of them present only once.

The TCR sequence derives from a man aged 18 to 30 with Graves' ophthalmopathy. Sequenced input: blood. The genes are TRBV5-6 and TRBJ1-2, with D uncertain. The CDR3 loop is CASSWLLQPRRGYTF. As DNA, the CDR3 is TGTGCCAGCAGCTGGCTCTTACAACCACGGCGCGGCTACACCTTC.